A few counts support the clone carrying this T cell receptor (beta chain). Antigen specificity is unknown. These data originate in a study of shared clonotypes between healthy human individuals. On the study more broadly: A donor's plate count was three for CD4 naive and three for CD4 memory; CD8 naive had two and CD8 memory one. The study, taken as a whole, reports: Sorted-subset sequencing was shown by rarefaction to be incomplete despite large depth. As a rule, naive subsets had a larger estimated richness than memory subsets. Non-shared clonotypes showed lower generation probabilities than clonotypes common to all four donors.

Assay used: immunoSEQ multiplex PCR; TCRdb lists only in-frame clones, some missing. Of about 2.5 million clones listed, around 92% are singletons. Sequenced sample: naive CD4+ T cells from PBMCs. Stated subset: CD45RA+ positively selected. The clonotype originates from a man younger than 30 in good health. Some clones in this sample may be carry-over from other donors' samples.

For the CDR3, the DNA is TGTGCCTGGAGTGTATGGGGCAGGGTGAACACTGAAGCTTTCTTT. This translates into CAWSVWGRVNTEAFF. This sequence joins TRBV30 and TRBJ1-1, with a tentative D call TRBD1 (5 bases). V lost 0 bases and J 0 bases, leaving 11 bases between the germline ends. Germline assignment: CDR1 GTSNPN and CDR2 SVGIG (reference sequence). The CDR3 spans 15 residues. Variable domain in full (rest from reference TRBV30 and TRBJ1-1): SQTIHQWPATLVQPVGSPLSLECTVEGTSNPNLYWYRQAAGRGLQLLFYSVGIGQISSEVPQNLSASRPQDRQFILSSKKLLLSDSGFYLCAWSVWGRVNTEAFFGQGTRLTVV.